Listed here are 14 T cell receptor beta chains from one sample, sequenced in a study of STAT3 mutations in large granular lymphocyte leukemia. Broader study findings: Every T-LGLL patient had at least one immunodominant TCRbeta clonotype.

Antigens of these TCRs are unknown. TCRdb keeps only in-frame clones here, not all; method: immunoSEQ multiplex PCR. The sample lists over 30,000 clones, around nine tenths occurring once. Sequenced input: PBMCs. The receptors originated from a human donor with T large granular lymphocyte leukemia. Some clones in this sample may be carry-over from other donors' samples.

The rearrangement uses TRBV5-4 and TRBJ2-5; D might be TRBD1 (6 bases). Germline V lookup: CDR1 SGHNT, CDR2 YYREEE (reference sequence). Trimming stripped 0 bases from V and 1 base from J, with 10 bases between. The CDR3 has 15 amino acids. Here the CDR3 reads CASSLVTGGQETQYF. The CDR3 nucleotides read TGTGCCAGCAGCTTGGTGACAGGCGGCCAAGAGACCCAGTACTTC.

The chain carries TRBV9 and TRBJ1-6; the D gene is possibly TRBD1 (6 bases). CDR1 SGDLS and CDR2 YYNGEE come from the germline V gene. V lost 3 bases and J lost 7, with 26 bases in between. CDR3 length: 19 amino acids. The CDR3 DNA follows: TGTGCCAGCAGCGCTTACCGGGACACCTTTCTCTCACAGAATTCACCCCTCCACTTT. It codes for CASSAYRDTFLSQNSPLHF.

The chain recombines TRBV4-1 with TRBJ1-4; maybe TRBD1 (5 bases). V was shortened by 4 bases and J by 4 bases, with 16 bases between the two germline ends. The CDR3 is made up of 16 amino acids. The germline gives CDR1 MGHRA, CDR2 YSYEKL. CDR3 sequence (DNA): TGCGCCAGCAGCCTCCTTGGGACGGACGTTAATGAAAAACTGTTTTTT. The encoded protein is CASSLLGTDVNEKLFF.

The V gene is TRBV28, the J gene TRBJ1-2, with 8 bases lining up with TRBD1. The junction had 6 bases not matched to a gene; V was cut back by 3 bases and J by 6 bases. This CDR3 comprises 14 residues. In germline, CDR1 is MDHEN, CDR2 SYDVKM. CDR3 protein: CASSFPGQGNGYTF. DNA for the CDR3: TGTGCCAGCAGTTTCCCCGGACAGGGCAATGGCTACACCTTC.

The chain has TRBV11-2 and TRBJ2-7, with D possibly matching TRBD2 (5 bases). The germline V and J ends were trimmed by 1 base and 1 base, with 8 bases remaining between them. The CDR3 covers 14 residues. The germline V gene has CDR1 SGHAT and CDR2 FQNNGV. CDR3 in amino acids: CASSLVPGSYEQYV. CDR3 nucleotides: TGTGCCAGCAGCTTAGTTCCGGGATCCTACGAGCAGTACGTC.

This clone came up once. This chain joins TRBV5-6 and TRBJ2-7; D may be TRBD1 (5 bases). In germline, CDR1 is SGHDT, CDR2 YYEEEE. Trimming took off 0 bases at V and 3 bases at J, with 10 bases between the two ends. The CDR3 covers 14 residues. The CDR3 nucleotides read TGTGCCAGCAGCTTGGAGGGGTCAAGCTACGAGCAGTACTTC. This encodes CASSLEGSSYEQYF.

The CDR3 spells CASRSGVGYTF. As DNA, the CDR3 is TGTGCCAGCAGATCAGGGGTTGGCTACACCTTC. The chain employs TRBV28 and TRBJ1-2; D is perhaps TRBD1 (6 bases). CDR1 is MDHEN and CDR2 is SYDVKM in the germline V gene. The CDR3 has 11 amino acids. V lost 6 bases, J lost 7 bases, and 9 bases lay in between.

V and J are TRBV11-2 and TRBJ1-1; D gene uncertain. This CDR3 has 16 residues. The germline V gene has CDR1 SGHAT and CDR2 FQNNGV. V shed 0 bases and J shed 4 bases, with 15 bases lying between them. CDR3 loop: CASSLERWNAGTEAFF. The CDR3 nucleotides read TGTGCCAGCAGCTTAGAGAGGTGGAATGCCGGCACTGAAGCTTTCTTT.

J is TRBJ2-3 and V is TRBV6-5, with TRBD2 as a possible D gene (5 bases). V lost 6 bases and J lost 5, with 15 bases in between. Germline V CDR1 and CDR2: MNHEY, SVGAGI. The CDR3 is 14 amino acids. CDR3 nucleotide sequence: TGTGCCAGCAGATTACTCGGTCGGGGAGATACGCAGTATTTT. Protein sequence: CASRLLGRGDTQYF.

This chain connects TRBV27 to TRBJ1-1, with D hard to call. The CDR3 is 12 amino acids. Trimming cost V 2 bases and J 2 bases, with 3 bases left between them. The germline V gene has CDR1 MNHEY and CDR2 SMNVEV (reference sequence). The CDR3 is CASSLPNTEAFF. CDR3 bases: TGTGCCAGCAGTTTACCCAACACTGAAGCTTTCTTT.

The rearrangement uses TRBV30 and TRBJ2-3; D may be TRBD2 (7 bases). The CDR3 is made up of 15 amino acids. Between the trimmed V and J ends, which lost 0 bases and 1 base, there was a span of 11 bases. The V gene's germline CDR1 is GTSNPN and CDR2 SVGIG (reference sequence). The CDR3 reads CAWSVLGGRTDTQYF. The CDR3 nucleotides are TGTGCCTGGAGTGTACTGGGGGGGCGCACAGATACGCAGTATTTT. The entire variable domain, with the rest obtained from reference TRBV30 and TRBJ2-3, is as follows: SQTIHQWPATLVQPVGSPLSLECTVEGTSNPNLYWYRQAAGRGLQLLFYSVGIGQISSEVPQNLSASRPQDRQFILSSKKLLLSDSGFYLCAWSVLGGRTDTQYFGPGTRLTVL.

This clone was detected only once. The chain links TRBV28 to TRBJ2-7, with D possibly being TRBD2 (6 bases). This CDR3 is built from 14 residues. Germline CDR1 and CDR2: MDHEN and SYDVKM. The germline V and J ends were trimmed by 6 bases and 3 bases, with 15 bases remaining between them. Here the CDR3 DNA reads TGTGCCAGCAGCTCCGGCGGGACCATCTACGAGCAGTACGTC. This gives the protein CASSSGGTIYEQYV.

The chain recombines TRBV15 with TRBJ2-3, with 13 bases aligning to TRBD2. The J segment lost 4 bases and the V segment lost 1 base, leaving 2 bases of the junction unmatched. CDR3 length equals 16 residues. Germline lookup yields CDR1 LNHNV and CDR2 YYDKDF (reference sequence). In DNA form, the CDR3 reads TGTGCCACCAGCAGAGGACTAGCGGGGGGAGCAGATACGCAGTATTTT. This gives the protein CATSRGLAGGADTQYF.

J is TRBJ1-5 and V is TRBV18, with D tentatively TRBD1 (6 bases). CDR1 is KGHSH, CDR2 LQKENI, per germline. This CDR3 contains 13 residues. The germline V and J ends were trimmed by 8 bases and 6 bases, with 14 bases remaining between them. The CDR3 DNA reads TGTGCCAGCCGCGCAGGGGCAGGTCAGCCCCAGCATTTT. Protein product: CASRAGAGQPQHF.